The TCR beta chain under discussion was sequenced for a study of blood T cell repertoires in COVID-19. About the study: T cells, B-cell-depleted T cells, or PBMCs supplied cDNA or gDNA.

TCRdb's table, derived via immunoSEQ multiplex PCR, lists solely in-frame clones and lacks some. The profile shows about 190,000 clones, 82% of them singletons. CDR1 ENHRY and CDR2 SYGVKD come from the germline V gene. This CDR3 is built from 13 residues. The junction had 5 bases not matched to a gene; V was cut back by 10 bases and J by 1 base. Enrolment of Seattle patients took place during active infection, and they were followed longitudinally. The material sequenced was peripheral blood. The origin of this receptor is a woman aged 60 to 75 with COVID-19, enrolled during active disease. The V and J genes are TRBV10-3 and TRBJ2-3; 7 bases are shared with TRBD2. CDR3 DNA: TGTGCCACCTTGGCGGGGGGCACAGATACGCAGTATTTT. Protein: CATLAGGTDTQYF.